These 31 T cell receptor beta chains share one sample of origin, sequenced in a study of pediatric ulcerative colitis. During colonoscopy, one to two rectal pinch biopsies were collected. Assay used: immunoSEQ multiplex PCR; TCRdb lists only in-frame clones, some missing. The top ten hold 3% to 4.5% of the sample, which has tens of thousands of clones, under 80% seen once. What was sequenced was gut tissue. These receptors were taken from a girl between 10 and 17 years old with moderate ulcerative colitis.

This rearrangement joins TRBV4-1 to TRBJ2-1; 9 bases map to TRBD2. Losses at the gene ends were 3 bases for V and 12 bases for J; bases not matched to a gene: 6. Germline loops: CDR1 MGHRA, CDR2 YSYEKL. This CDR3 is built from 13 residues. The CDR3 sequence is CASSHLAGAGQFF. For the CDR3, the DNA is TGCGCCAGCAGCCACTTAGCGGGAGCAGGGCAGTTCTTC.

Only one count was recorded for this clone. The rearrangement uses TRBV2 and TRBJ2-1; 9 bases align to TRBD2. The CDR3 spans 15 residues. The V and J ends lost 3 bases and 4 bases, in that order; junction bases with no gene match: 4. CDR1 is SNHLY and CDR2 is FYNNEI in the germline V gene. The CDR3 loop reads CASSERGGQYNEQFF. The CDR3 DNA reads TGTGCCAGCAGTGAGCGGGGGGGCCAGTACAATGAGCAGTTCTTC.

Regarding this clone: This same CDR3 is encoded by further DNA sequences in the sample. The chain recombines TRBV5-1 with TRBJ1-5, with a possible D match to TRBD1 (6 bases). Trimming stripped 4 bases from V and 5 bases from J, with 10 bases between. The CDR3 runs 13 residues. Germline values: CDR1 SGHRS, CDR2 YFSETQ. Written as DNA, the CDR3 is TGCGCCAGCAGCCTGGACAGAGATCAGCCCCAGCATTTT. Protein sequence: CASSLDRDQPQHF. The variable domain in full, with the rest retrieved from reference TRBV5-1 and TRBJ1-5, is KAGVTQTPRYLIKTRGQQVTLSCSPISGHRSVSWYQQTPGQGLQFLFEYFSETQRNKGNFPGRFSGRQFSNSRSEMNVSTLELGDSALYLCASSLDRDQPQHFGDGTRLSIL.

The chain couples TRBV6-5 to TRBJ1-5, with 9 bases that match TRBD1. CDR1 MNHEY and CDR2 SVGAGI come from the germline V gene. This CDR3 spans 13 amino acids. Germline trimming cut 6 bases from V and 9 bases from J; bases unmatched to any gene: 6. The chain's CDR3 is CASRLQGAGPQHF. The CDR3 DNA reads as TGTGCCAGCAGGCTACAGGGGGCCGGGCCCCAGCATTTT.

The CDR3 DNA follows: TGTGCCAGCAGTGACTCGCCAACAGAGATTCGTTACAATGAGCAGTTCTTC. Encoded protein: CASSDSPTEIRYNEQFF. The chain links TRBV6-4 to TRBJ2-1; D is ambiguous. Germline lookup yields CDR1 MRHNA and CDR2 SNTAGT. The CDR3 has 17 residues. The V end was cut by 0 bases, the J end by 4 bases, with 16 bases between.

This sequence joins TRBV7-7 and TRBJ1-3; no firm D call. V lost 3 bases, J lost 5 bases, and 8 bases lay in between. The germline gives CDR1 SSHAT, CDR2 FNYEAQ (reference sequence). The CDR3 covers 13 residues. As DNA, the CDR3 is TGTGCCAGCAGCTTGACCGAAAGAAACACCATATATTTT. Its translation is CASSLTERNTIYF.

CDR3: CASSSTGTSGANVLTF. The DNA for the CDR3 is TGTGCCAGCAGTTCCACAGGTACCTCTGGGGCCAACGTCCTGACTTTC. The V gene is TRBV27, the J gene TRBJ2-6; the D gene is possibly TRBD1 (5 bases). Trimming took 4 bases from V and 0 from J, leaving 10 bases between them. This CDR3 has 16 amino acids. CDR1 and CDR2 (germline): MNHEY, SMNVEV (reference sequence).

The V and J genes are TRBV7-3 and TRBJ2-1; 8 bases align to TRBD2. Looked up from germline, CDR1 is SGHTA and CDR2 is FQGTGA. This CDR3 contains 15 residues. Trimming cost V 5 bases and J 0 bases; bases outside gene matches: 3. The CDR3 loop reads CASSRSGSSYNEQFF. In DNA, the CDR3 is TGTGCCAGCAGCCGCAGCGGGAGCTCCTACAATGAGCAGTTCTTC.

The chain joins TRBV5-6 to TRBJ2-5; the D is unclear. The germline V gene encodes CDR1 SGHDT and CDR2 YYEEEE. This CDR3 comprises 12 residues. The V gene lost 2 bases and the J gene lost 5 bases, with 7 bases spanning the gap. The CDR3 sequence is CASSFFEETQYF. In DNA, the CDR3 is TGTGCCAGCAGCTTTTTCGAGGAGACCCAGTACTTC.

J is TRBJ2-7 and V is TRBV5-4; tentative D call: TRBD1 (5 bases). The CDR3 sequence is 14 residues long. CDR1 is SGHNT, CDR2 YYREEE, per germline (reference sequence). V lost 0 bases and J 2 bases, leaving 9 bases between the germline ends. The CDR3 region is CASSLAEGAYEQYF. The CDR3 nucleotides read TGTGCCAGCAGCTTGGCCGAAGGGGCCTACGAGCAGTACTTC.

Written as DNA, the CDR3 is TGTGCCAGCAGCGTAGGTCGGCAGGACTGGAACACCGGGGAGCTGTTTTTT. Translation: CASSVGRQDWNTGELFF. The V and J genes are TRBV9 and TRBJ2-2, with D tentatively TRBD2 (5 bases). The ends were cut back, 0 bases at V and 1 base at J, with 13 bases in the middle. The CDR3 contains 17 residues. Germline CDR1 is SGDLS and CDR2 is YYNGEE.

The V gene is TRBV7-7, the J gene TRBJ2-5; perhaps TRBD1 as D (5 bases). CDR3 length: 15 amino acids. Germline assignment: CDR1 SSHAT and CDR2 FNYEAQ (reference sequence). V was pared by 0 bases and J by 4 bases, with 12 bases between. CDR3 in amino acids: CASSLAHSGAETQYF. In nucleotides, the CDR3 is TGTGCCAGCAGCTTAGCGCACAGTGGGGCAGAGACCCAGTACTTC.

This clone was counted once. CDR3: CASSPHKRASGRADTQYF. The CDR3 DNA follows: TGTGCCAGCAGCCCTCACAAGCGGGCTAGCGGGAGGGCAGATACGCAGTATTTT. The chain combines TRBV7-9 with TRBJ2-3; 12 positions match TRBD2. CDR1 is SEHNR and CDR2 is FQNEAQ in the germline V gene (reference sequence). Trimming removed 5 bases from V and 4 bases from J; junction bases left unmatched: 13. CDR3 length: 18 residues.

The rearrangement joins TRBV5-6 to TRBJ1-1, with D unclear. This CDR3 contains 15 residues. Germline V gene lookup returns CDR1 SGHDT and CDR2 YYEEEE. Deletions cut 4 bases from V and 1 base from J, with 14 bases between. The CDR3 region has the DNA TGTGCCAGCAGCCCGCCCGCGGCGAAGAACACTGAAGCTTTCTTT. Protein: CASSPPAAKNTEAFF.

As for this clone: Other DNA sequences in the same sample also yield this CDR3. The chain couples TRBV18 to TRBJ1-4; D gene ambiguous. V lost 3 bases, J lost 0 bases, and 8 bases lay in between. Per the germline V gene, CDR1 is KGHSH and CDR2 is LQKENI. There are 15 residues in the CDR3. Here the CDR3 DNA reads TGTGCCAGCTCACCCGACGGAACAACTAATGAAAAACTGTTTTTT. Its protein is CASSPDGTTNEKLFF. The full variable domain, completed using reference TRBV18 and TRBJ1-4, is NAGVMQNPRHLVRRRGQEARLRCSPMKGHSHVYWYRQLPEEGLKFMVYLQKENIIDESGMPKERFSAEFPKEGPSILRIQQVVRGDSAAYFCASSPDGTTNEKLFFGSGTQLSVL.

V and J are TRBV7-9 and TRBJ2-4; 12 nucleotides match TRBD2. V lost 3 bases to trimming and J lost 7 bases; unmatched junction nucleotides: 10. The CDR3 sequence is 17 residues long. Germline CDR1 is SEHNR and CDR2 is FQNEAQ (reference sequence). CDR3 residues: CASSFLSLAGGMNIQYF. CDR3 DNA sequence: TGTGCCAGCAGCTTTTTATCCCTAGCGGGAGGGATGAACATTCAGTACTTC.

The J gene is TRBJ2-2, the V gene TRBV19; TRBD1 might be the D (6 bases). Germline V lookup: CDR1 LNHDA, CDR2 SQIVND (reference sequence). V gave up 7 bases and J gave up 4 bases, with 13 bases separating them. This CDR3 contains 14 residues. CDR3 DNA sequence: TGTGCCAGTAAAGGGGGTAGCGTCACCGGGGAGCTGTTTTTT. Translated, it gives CASKGGSVTGELFF.

This sequence joins TRBV6-4 and TRBJ2-1, with D possibly matching TRBD2 (6 bases). The V end was cut by 4 bases, the J end by 4 bases, with 11 bases between. Germline V CDR1 and CDR2: MRHNA, SNTAGT. The CDR3 length is 14 residues. This chain's CDR3 is CASSGGTHYNEQFF. CDR3 sequence (DNA): TGTGCCAGCAGTGGCGGGACCCATTACAATGAGCAGTTCTTC.

This chain links TRBV2 with TRBJ2-3, with D unresolved. Trimming stripped 2 bases from V and 7 bases from J, with 4 bases between. Germline V gives CDR1 SNHLY, CDR2 FYNNEI. The CDR3 spans 11 residues. The CDR3 coding sequence is TGTGCCAGCAGTGAAACATATACGCAGTATTTT. Translation gives CASSETYTQYF.

The count of this clone is one. This sequence joins TRBV29-1 and TRBJ1-1; TRBD1 matches at 8 bases. The germline CDR1 and CDR2 sequences are SQVTM and ANQGSEA. J gave up 5 bases and V 5 bases, and 10 bases lay outside the gene matches. The CDR3 extends over 14 amino acids. Here the CDR3 reads CSVMATGVRTEAFF. DNA for the CDR3: TGCAGCGTTATGGCGACAGGGGTTCGGACTGAAGCTTTCTTT.

A single count supports this clone. This chain joins TRBV11-2 and TRBJ2-7; 8 bases map to TRBD1. Germline CDR1 is SGHAT and CDR2 is FQNNGV. V shed 5 bases, J shed 6 bases, and the junction held 12 bases outside the gene matches. The CDR3 runs 15 residues. The CDR3 nucleotides are TGTGCCAGCAGCAATATAAGGACAGGGCACGGCGAGCAGTACTTC. This gives the protein CASSNIRTGHGEQYF.

The V gene is TRBV6-1, the J gene TRBJ2-7; D call uncertain. Trimming stripped 8 bases from V and 4 bases from J, with 12 bases between. The CDR3 is 12 amino acids. CDR1 and CDR2 (germline): MNHNS, SASEGT. CDR3 region: CASAGLGYEQYF. Here the CDR3 DNA reads TGTGCCAGCGCCGGGCTGGGTTACGAGCAGTACTTC.

The rearrangement uses TRBV19 and TRBJ1-1; tentative D call: TRBD1 (6 bases). CDR1 and CDR2 from the germline V gene are LNHDA and SQIVND (reference sequence). V lost 5 bases, J lost 5 bases, and 12 bases lay in between. The CDR3 contains 13 residues. CDR3 loop: CASSPGRGTEAFF. The CDR3 DNA reads as TGTGCCAGTAGTCCGGGAAGGGGGACTGAAGCTTTCTTT.

This chain connects TRBV5-1 to TRBJ1-1; D gene ambiguous. The V and J ends lost 2 bases and 2 bases respectively, with 7 bases between them. Germline V gene lookup returns CDR1 SGHRS and CDR2 YFSETQ. This CDR3 has 13 residues. The CDR3 loop reads CASSLESNTEAFF. The CDR3, as DNA: TGCGCCAGCAGCTTAGAGTCTAACACTGAAGCTTTCTTT.

The chain couples TRBV4-3 to TRBJ1-6; no definite D call. This CDR3 has 14 residues. V lost 1 base, J lost 9 bases, and 10 bases lay in between. Germline V gene data show CDR1 as LGHNA and CDR2 as YSLEER. CDR3 protein: CASSQGGEASPLHF. The CDR3 DNA sequence: TGCGCCAGCAGCCAAGGCGGGGAGGCTTCACCCCTCCACTTT.

This clone was observed a single time. The chain has TRBV18 and TRBJ1-1; D is undetermined. Germline V gene data show CDR1 as KGHSH and CDR2 as LQKENI. The CDR3 consists of 13 residues. The V and J ends lost 3 bases and 0 bases respectively, with 5 bases between them. The chain's CDR3 is CASSPTVNTEAFF. In DNA, the CDR3 is TGTGCCAGCTCACCCACAGTGAACACTGAAGCTTTCTTT.

V is TRBV5-8 and J is TRBJ1-1, with unresolved D. Germline CDR1 and CDR2: SGHTS and YDEGEE. V lost 5 bases to trimming and J lost 0 bases, with 8 bases between them. This CDR3 region has 13 residues. The DNA for the CDR3 is TGTGCCAGCAGAAGGACGGTGAACACTGAAGCTTTCTTT. This encodes CASRRTVNTEAFF.

The rearrangement links TRBV7-6 to TRBJ1-2; D gene unclear. CDR1 is SGHVS and CDR2 is FNYEAQ in the germline V gene. The CDR3 contains 14 residues. The V end lost 4 bases, the J end lost 7 bases, and 16 bases lay between the germline ends. The CDR3 DNA reads TGTGCCAGCAGCTCCCCCTCAACGGAGGGTGGCTACACCTTC. Protein product: CASSSPSTEGGYTF.

The chain has TRBV4-3 and TRBJ1-4; 8 bases fit TRBD1. V lost 3 bases and J lost 10; bases outside the gene matches: 10. In germline, CDR1 is LGHNA, CDR2 YSLEER. CDR3 length: 15 amino acids. CDR3 coding DNA: TGCGCCAGCAGCCAGATTGGACAGGGCGCCGGAAAACTGTTTTTT. Translation gives CASSQIGQGAGKLFF.

The gene calls are TRBV7-2 and TRBJ2-7, with D hard to call. The germline V gene has CDR1 SGHTA and CDR2 FQGNSA. This CDR3 is 15 amino acids long. Trimming removed 5 bases at V and 3 bases at J, with 17 bases between. CDR3 DNA: TGTGCCAGCAGCCATTACGTGACGGAGCTCTACGAGCAGTACTTC. Translating it yields CASSHYVTELYEQYF. Complete variable domain (other parts from reference TRBV7-2 and TRBJ2-7): GAGVSQSPSNKVTEKGKDVELRCDPISGHTALYWYRQSLGQGLEFLIYFQGNSAPDKSGLPSDRFSAERTGGSVSTLTIQRTQQEDSAVYLCASSHYVTELYEQYFGPGTRLTVT.

This clone occurred a few times. V gene TRBV19 combines with J gene TRBJ1-4; 9 bases are a match to TRBD1. CDR3 size: 15 residues. V trimming: 4 bases; J trimming: 6 bases; junction bases outside the gene matches: 6. Germline CDR1 reads LNHDA; CDR2 reads SQIVND (reference sequence). CDR3 nucleotide sequence: TGTGCCAGTAGTAACACCGGGACAGGGTATGAAAAACTGTTTTTT. Translating it yields CASSNTGTGYEKLFF. The variable domain in full, completed from reference TRBV19 and TRBJ1-4, reads DGGITQSPKYLFRKEGQNVTLSCEQNLNHDAMYWYRQDPGQGLRLIYYSQIVNDFQKGDIAEGYSVSREKKESFPLTVTSAQKNPTAFYLCASSNTGTGYEKLFFGSGTQLSVL.